This TCR beta chain was obtained from a study of shared clonotypes between healthy human individuals. Overall study context: Three men and two women, aged 18 to 49, were donors.

This clone came up a few times. Libraries were prepared by immunoSEQ multiplex PCR; TCRdb keeps only in-frame clonotypes and omits some of them. The sample consists of about 980,000 clones, 76% of them appearing once. The clonotype was recovered from a man aged 18 to 30 in good health. The sample consisted of memory CD4+ T cells sorted from blood. The subset is: CD45RA-negative fraction.

For the CDR3, the DNA is TGTGCCAGCTCACCAGAAGGAACAGGAGCTTTCTTT. This encodes CASSPEGTGAFF. The rearrangement uses TRBV18 and TRBJ1-1; the D gene is possibly TRBD1 (5 bases). Trimming cost V 2 bases and J 10 bases, with 11 bases left between them. The CDR3 length is 12 residues. In germline, CDR1 is KGHSH, CDR2 LQKENI. The whole variable domain, remainder taken from reference TRBV18 and TRBJ1-1, is NAGVMQNPRHLVRRRGQEARLRCSPMKGHSHVYWYRQLPEEGLKFMVYLQKENIIDESGMPKERFSAEFPKEGPSILRIQQVVRGDSAAYFCASSPEGTGAFFGQGTRLTVV.